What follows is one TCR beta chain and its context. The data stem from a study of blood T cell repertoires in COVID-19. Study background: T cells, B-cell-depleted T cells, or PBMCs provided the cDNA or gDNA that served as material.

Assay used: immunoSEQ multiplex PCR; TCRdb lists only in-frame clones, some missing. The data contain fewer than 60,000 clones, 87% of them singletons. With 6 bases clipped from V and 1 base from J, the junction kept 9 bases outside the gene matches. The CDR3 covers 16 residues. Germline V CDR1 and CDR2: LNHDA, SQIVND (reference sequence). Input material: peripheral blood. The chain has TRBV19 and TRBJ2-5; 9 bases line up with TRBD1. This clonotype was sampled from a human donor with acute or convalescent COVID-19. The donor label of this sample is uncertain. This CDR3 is CASSISGDRVQETQYF. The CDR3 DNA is TGTGCCAGTAGCATATCTGGGGACAGGGTCCAAGAGACCCAGTACTTC.